This entry lists 23 T cell receptor beta chains sequenced from one sample in a study of T-cell reconstitution after alpha-beta-depleted transplantation in children. Using unique molecular identifiers, the investigators prepared the TCRbeta library. TCRdb reprocessed the PCR reads via MiXCR and lists one record per CDR3 protein. The sample yields about 980,000 distinct CDR3 sequences, about 29% seen once. The starting material was PBMCs, mostly from graft donor cells, obtained 360 days after TCRalphabeta/CD19-depleted stem cell transplant. Receptor source: a boy under two years old who had a stem cell transplant for SCID, so the T cells may come from the graft donor.

V usage is TRBV30 and J usage is TRBJ2-2; D perhaps matches TRBD1 (5 bases). Trimming took 3 bases from V and 3 from J, leaving 17 bases between them. This CDR3 is built from 16 residues. CDR1 is GTSNPN, CDR2 SVGIG, per germline (reference sequence). The CDR3 reads CAWRRRGFGHTGELFF. The CDR3 nucleotides are TGTGCCTGGAGACGTAGGGGTTTTGGTCACACCGGGGAGCTGTTTTTT.

The table lists this clonotype with a few counts. The V and J genes are TRBV3-1 and TRBJ2-2; TRBD1 matches 8 bases. V trimming: 2 bases; J trimming: 5 bases; junction bases outside the gene matches: 10. There are 17 residues in the CDR3. Germline V gene lookup returns CDR1 LGHDT and CDR2 YNNKEL (reference sequence). The CDR3 nucleotides are TGTGCCAGCAGCCAACCGAAGGAACAGGGGGGTACCGGGGAGCTGTTTTTT. Its protein is CASSQPKEQGGTGELFF.

This clonotype was detected a few times. The V call is TRBV29-1, the J call TRBJ1-1; maybe TRBD1 (5 bases). The germline V and J ends were trimmed by 1 base and 5 bases, with 11 bases remaining between them. Germline values: CDR1 SQVTM, CDR2 ANQGSEA. The CDR3 has 13 residues. CDR3 in DNA: TGCAGCGTTGAAGGCCCCTGGGGGACTGAAGCTTTCTTT. It encodes CSVEGPWGTEAFF.

V is TRBV12-3 or TRBV12-4 and J is TRBJ1-6, with D tentatively TRBD1 (6 bases). Trimming stripped 5 bases from V and 15 bases from J, with 14 bases between. The CDR3 spans 12 residues. Here the CDR3 reads CASSGGPRVLHF. The CDR3 nucleotides read TGTGCCAGCAGTGGGGGGCCCAGGGTCCTCCACTTT.

This clonotype was picked up many times. The CDR3 DNA sequence: TGCGCCAGCAGCTTGGCCAGGAATCGGGGTAGCAATGAGCAGTTCTTC. Amino acid sequence: CASSLARNRGSNEQFF. The chain carries TRBV5-1 and TRBJ2-1; TRBD2 is a possible D gene (5 bases). Trimming removed 0 bases at V and 6 bases at J, with 16 bases between. This CDR3 has 16 amino acids. Per the germline V gene, CDR1 is SGHRS and CDR2 is YFSETQ.

The chain links TRBV2 to TRBJ2-3, with D perhaps given as TRBD1 or TRBD2 (5 bases each). The CDR3 totals 17 residues. Trimming stripped 0 bases from V and 4 bases from J, with 17 bases between. Per the germline V gene, CDR1 is SNHLY and CDR2 is FYNNEI. This CDR3 reads CASSEALISRGADTQYF. CDR3 sequence (DNA): TGTGCCAGCAGTGAAGCGCTTATCAGTCGGGGCGCAGATACGCAGTATTTT.

This clonotype came up a few times. The V and J genes are TRBV7-8 and TRBJ2-3, with D unclear. Trimming shortened V by 3 bases and J by 4 bases, and 23 bases separated the two germline ends. Looked up from germline, CDR1 is SGHVS and CDR2 is FQNEAQ. The CDR3 totals 18 residues. The CDR3 nucleotides read TGTGCCAGCAGCTTGCGTCGTTTTTTTCCGGGTTTCGCAGATACGCAGTATTTT. This gives the protein CASSLRRFFPGFADTQYF.

CDR3 DNA sequence: TGTGCCAGCAATTGGGGGTTTCACGAGACCCAGTACTTC. Translation gives CASNWGFHETQYF. J is TRBJ2-5 and V is TRBV12-3 or TRBV12-4, with D perhaps being TRBD1 or TRBD2 (5 bases each). The CDR3 extends over 13 amino acids. V was shortened by 7 bases and J by 5 bases, with 14 bases between the two germline ends.

The V and J genes are TRBV11-1 and TRBJ2-5, with 12 bases that match TRBD2. Germline V gives CDR1 SGHAT, CDR2 FQDESV (reference sequence). V trimming: 6 bases; J trimming: 2 bases; junction bases outside the gene matches: 13. There are 18 residues in the CDR3. The CDR3 DNA reads TGTGCCAGCAGAACAACTAGCGGGGGGCCGGTCATACAAGAGACCCAGTACTTC. This sequence encodes CASRTTSGGPVIQETQYF.

This clonotype was found a few times. This chain links TRBV15 with TRBJ2-5, with TRBD1 identical over 10 bases. CDR3 length equals 16 residues. Germline V gives CDR1 LNHNV, CDR2 YYDKDF (reference sequence). The junction had 6 bases not matched to a gene; V was cut back by 1 base and J by 4 bases. Here the CDR3 reads CATSRAPTGGGETQYF. In DNA form, the CDR3 reads TGTGCCACCAGCAGAGCCCCGACAGGGGGCGGAGAGACCCAGTACTTC. Based on the CDR3 plus reference TRBV15 and TRBJ2-5, the full variable domain is DAMVIQNPRYQVTQFGKPVTLSCSQTLNHNVMYWYQQKSSQAPKLLFHYYDKDFNNEADTPDNFQSRRPNTSFCFLDIRSPGLGDTAMYLCATSRAPTGGGETQYFGPGTRLLVL.

This clonotype has more than one count but fewer than ten. The chain links TRBV29-1 to TRBJ1-3; D remains unclear. Germline CDR1 is SQVTM and CDR2 is ANQGSEA. The V and J ends lost 4 bases and 0 bases respectively, with 7 bases between them. The length of the CDR3 is 13 residues. The CDR3 DNA reads as TGCAGCGTTGGGTATAACTCTGGAAACACCATATATTTT. Amino acids: CSVGYNSGNTIYF.

This clonotype has ten or more counts. The chain recombines TRBV4-2 with TRBJ2-1; TRBD1 aligns across 9 bases. Trimming took 7 bases from V and 9 from J; bases not matched to a gene: 13. CDR1 is LGHNA, CDR2 YNFKEQ, per germline. This CDR3 contains 15 residues. CDR3 loop: CASTRSETGGAEQFF. CDR3 coding DNA: TGTGCCAGCACTAGGTCCGAGACAGGGGGTGCTGAGCAGTTCTTC.

This clonotype was seen a handful of times. The rearrangement links TRBV4-2 to TRBJ2-3, with D possibly TRBD2 on 7 matching bases. The CDR3 is 19 amino acids. The germline CDR1 and CDR2 sequences are LGHNA and YNFKEQ. V lost 4 bases and J lost 4, with 27 bases in between. The CDR3 nucleotides are TGTGCCAGCAGCCGCCCAAAGGACGCGGGGGCTCTTCGGTCAGATACGCAGTATTTT. Its translation is CASSRPKDAGALRSDTQYF.

A few counts support this clonotype. The rearrangement links TRBV12-3 or TRBV12-4 to TRBJ1-5; D not resolved. Trimming took 5 bases from V and 2 from J, leaving 10 bases between them. This CDR3 region has 14 residues. Written as DNA, the CDR3 is TGTGCCAGCAGTATGCGGACGGGCAATCAGCCCCAGCATTTT. Translated: CASSMRTGNQPQHF.

The chain joins TRBV23-1 to TRBJ1-5, with D maybe TRBD1 (6 bases). TRBV23-1 is placed among ORFs of uncertain function. There are 16 residues in the CDR3. V was clipped by 0 bases and J by 3 bases, with 12 bases between them. CDR3 in amino acids: CASSQSPRGLNQPQHF. CDR3 bases: TGCGCCAGCAGTCAATCCCCCAGGGGCCTCAATCAGCCCCAGCATTTT.

V is TRBV6-1 and J is TRBJ2-2; TRBD2 agrees at 7 bases. The CDR3 is 16 amino acids. V shed 6 bases and J 4 bases; nucleotides not matched to a gene: 11. From germline, CDR1 is MNHNS and CDR2 SASEGT. For the CDR3, the DNA is TGTGCCAGCAGAATAGTCGGGACTACGGGCACCGGGGAGCTGTTTTTT. Its translation: CASRIVGTTGTGELFF.

This clonotype came up a few times. This chain connects TRBV20-1 to TRBJ2-7; 8 bases match TRBD1. CDR3 length equals 14 residues. The V gene's germline CDR1 is DFQATT and CDR2 SNEGSKA (reference sequence). Unmatched junction bases numbered 7, after V lost 4 bases and J lost 2 bases. The CDR3 loop is CSATKGQAPYEQYF. The CDR3 bases are TGCAGTGCTACGAAGGGACAGGCCCCCTACGAGCAGTACTTC.

This clonotype was recorded a few times. This chain uses TRBV7-6 with TRBJ2-7; no clear D gene. CDR3 size: 13 residues. The V gene lost 5 bases and the J gene lost 5 bases, with 13 bases spanning the gap. Germline lookup yields CDR1 SGHVS and CDR2 FNYEAQ. The DNA of the CDR3 is TGTGCCAGCAGCCCTAATGACGTGGACGAGCAGTACTTC. Translated, it gives CASSPNDVDEQYF.

The chain joins TRBV20-1 to TRBJ2-7; the D gene is possibly TRBD1 (6 bases). There are 16 residues in the CDR3. With 3 bases removed from V and 0 bases from J, the gap between germline ends came to 18 bases. Germline V gives CDR1 DFQATT, CDR2 SNEGSKA (reference sequence). CDR3 coding DNA: TGCAGTGCTAGCCGCAGGAACAGGGCCGGCTCCTACGAGCAGTACTTC. It translates to CSASRRNRAGSYEQYF.

J is TRBJ1-1 and V is TRBV29-1, with TRBD1 matching 7 bases. CDR1 SQVTM and CDR2 ANQGSEA come from the germline V gene. This CDR3 has 14 amino acids. V lost 5 bases to trimming and J lost 5 bases; unmatched junction nucleotides: 11. The CDR3 region has the DNA TGCAGCGTTTTCCCGACAGGGTGGGGTACTGAAGCTTTCTTT. Its translation: CSVFPTGWGTEAFF.

The chain couples TRBV20-1 to TRBJ2-1; D perhaps matches TRBD2 (6 bases). V was trimmed by 6 bases and J by 8 bases, leaving 17 bases between them. The CDR3 has 13 residues. The germline gives CDR1 DFQATT, CDR2 SNEGSKA (reference sequence). DNA of the CDR3: TGCAGTGCCCGGTGGGAGGCTTCGGATGAGCAGTTCTTC. Amino acid sequence: CSARWEASDEQFF.

The V and J genes are TRBV21-1 and TRBJ2-5; TRBD2, the table's D call, lacks a check against the DNA. TRBV21-1 is a recognized pseudogene. The CDR3 is 13 amino acids. The CDR3 sequence: CASSKGRTRARYF. Written as DNA, the CDR3 is TGTGCCAGCAGCAAAGGGCGGACCCGCGCTAGGTACTTC.

The genes are TRBV5-6 and TRBJ2-4; D uncertain. Trimming pared 2 bases from V and 0 bases from J, leaving 15 bases between. The CDR3 extends over 17 amino acids. Germline V gene lookup returns CDR1 SGHDT and CDR2 YYEEEE. CDR3 sequence: CASSFSTFRLAKNIQYF. The CDR3, as DNA: TGTGCCAGCAGCTTCTCTACCTTTCGACTAGCCAAAAACATTCAGTACTTC.